This T cell receptor beta chain comes out of a study of control samples from healthy donors and cancer patients (dated by TCRdb to about 2020). As concerns this clone: Its recognized antigen is unknown. No qualities accompany the bases; no much larger clone lies one base away.

The CDR3 runs 15 residues from the cysteine to the phenylalanine. The read is trimmed to its CDR3 DNA, 45 bases read in frame from base 1. The germline V end is reduced by 4 bases and the J end by 5 bases; junction bases left unmatched: 7. CDR1 and CDR2 are read off the germline V gene as MNHEY and SVGAGI. Library prep was done by the immunoSEQ multiplex PCR assay. The clones in this table, taken by TCRdb from immuneACCESS, are in-frame only. Not every clone is retained; where verified, under half of the shortfall comes from an unresolved V gene, and the cause of the rest is unknown. This sample comprises about 170,000 clones, around 91% of them detected only once. The top ten hold 1.5% of the sample.

The chain uses TRBV6-5 and TRBJ2-1; the junction holds 8 bases that match TRBD1. The origin of this receptor is a woman in her twenties or thirties in good health. The sample comprised blood. In nucleotide form, the sequence is TGTGCCAGCAGTTCCGACAGGGGTCAAAACAATGAGCAGTTCTTC. Its amino acids are CASSSDRGQNNEQFF.